One sample yielded the 24 T cell receptor beta chains listed below, sequenced in a study of CD8 T cells in Susac syndrome. Random hexamers were used to reverse transcribe an amount of about 0.45 to 1 ug RNA. Each CDR3 protein gets one entry after TCRdb re-called the immunoSEQ multiplex PCR reads with MiXCR. The sample includes 70,000 to 75,000 distinct CDR3 sequences, 93% of them seen just once. Sequenced sample: CD4+ T cells from PBMCs. All receptors derive from a human donor with Susac syndrome.

As to this clonotype: A junction end diverges from the germline sequence, so it may reflect a read error. The rearrangement uses TRBV28 and TRBJ1-1; 7 bases match TRBD1. This CDR3 is built from 14 residues. Germline-derived CDR1 and CDR2 are MDHEN and SYDVKM. The DNA for the CDR3 is TGTGCCAGCAGTACACCCGGACAGGTCACTGAAGTTTTCTTT. This sequence encodes CASSTPGQVTEVFF.

This clonotype was counted a few times. The CDR3 nucleotides read TGTGCCAGCTCGCCCAGACAGGGGAGCTCCTACAATGAGCAGTTCTTC. It is translated as CASSPRQGSSYNEQFF. This chain connects TRBV18 to TRBJ2-1; 8 bases match TRBD1. Germline values: CDR1 KGHSH, CDR2 LQKENI. With V trimmed by 6 bases and J by 0 bases, 7 bases remained unmatched. The CDR3 has 16 amino acids. The complete variable domain, with remaining parts taken from reference TRBV18 and TRBJ2-1, reads NAGVMQNPRHLVRRRGQEARLRCSPMKGHSHVYWYRQLPEEGLKFMVYLQKENIIDESGMPKERFSAEFPKEGPSILRIQQVVRGDSAAYFCASSPRQGSSYNEQFFGPGTRLTVL.

J is TRBJ1-3 and V is TRBV3-1; a weak D match, TRBD1 (5 bases). Germline CDR1 LGHDT, CDR2 YNNKEL (reference sequence). CDR3 size: 15 residues. V shed 0 bases and J shed 4 bases, with 10 bases lying between them. The CDR3 protein is CASSQEGVAGNTIYF. For the CDR3, the DNA is TGTGCCAGCAGCCAAGAGGGGGTCGCCGGAAACACCATATATTTT.

The rearrangement uses TRBV19 and TRBJ2-2, with TRBD2 identical over 8 bases. Germline assignment: CDR1 LNHDA and CDR2 SQIVND (reference sequence). The CDR3 runs to 15 residues. V trimming: 4 bases; J trimming: 7 bases; junction bases outside the gene matches: 8. The CDR3 is CASSSASRGDGELFF. The CDR3 bases are TGTGCCAGTAGTAGCGCTTCGCGGGGGGACGGGGAGCTGTTTTTT.

The chain joins TRBV5-1 to TRBJ2-5; D remains ambiguous. In germline, CDR1 is SGHRS, CDR2 YFSETQ. The CDR3 loop spans 14 amino acids. V shed 5 bases and J shed 1 base, with 12 bases lying between them. CDR3 region: CASSPVSAQETQYF. The CDR3 bases are TGCGCCAGCAGTCCAGTGTCTGCCCAAGAGACCCAGTACTTC.

This clonotype was seen just once. V usage is TRBV12-3 or TRBV12-4 and J usage is TRBJ1-2; tentative D call: TRBD1 (5 bases). CDR3 size: 11 residues. With 4 bases removed from V and 11 bases from J, the gap between germline ends came to 11 bases. The DNA for the CDR3 is TGTGCCAGCAGTTCCTCCGACAGTTACACCTTC. Its protein is CASSSSDSYTF.

This sequence joins TRBV5-1 and TRBJ1-2; D unresolved. The CDR3 sequence is 13 residues long. In germline, CDR1 is SGHRS, CDR2 YFSETQ. V was cut by 0 bases and J by 6 bases, with 9 bases left in between. CDR3 DNA sequence: TGCGCCAGCAGCTTGGACGGGGAGCATGGCTACACCTTC. Its protein is CASSLDGEHGYTF.

The CDR3, as DNA: TGTGCCAGCAGCTTAGCGGGAACCGTGGCGAACACCGGGGAGCTGTTTTTT. It yields the protein CASSLAGTVANTGELFF. This chain connects TRBV7-2 to TRBJ2-2; D is unresolved. Trimming took 0 bases from V and 0 from J, leaving 11 bases between them. The CDR3 runs to 17 residues. Germline CDR1 and CDR2: SGHTA and FQGNSA.

A single count supports this clonotype. The chain employs TRBV7-2 and TRBJ2-6, with no clear D. V was cut by 5 bases and J by 0 bases, with 14 bases left in between. CDR3 length equals 17 residues. The germline V gene encodes CDR1 SGHTA and CDR2 FQGNSA. The CDR3 loop is CASSARGLVSGANVLTF. The CDR3 DNA reads as TGTGCCAGCAGCGCCCGTGGGCTGGTCTCTGGGGCCAACGTCCTGACTTTC.

This chain uses TRBV20-1 with TRBJ1-6, with 9 bases matching TRBD1. Germline CDR1 reads DFQATT; CDR2 reads SNEGSKA (reference sequence). The V segment lost 2 bases and the J segment 7 bases; nucleotides outside the gene matches: 9. The CDR3 length is 16 residues. The CDR3 reads CSARSKGQGRNSPLHF. CDR3 in DNA: TGCAGTGCTAGATCAAAGGGACAGGGAAGAAATTCACCCCTCCACTTT.

The chain joins TRBV7-3 to TRBJ2-3; D call uncertain. The CDR3 has 12 residues. Trimming cost V 8 bases and J 0 bases, with 6 bases left between them. CDR1 is SGHTA, CDR2 FQGTGA, per germline. The CDR3 sequence: CASGTSTDTQYF. The CDR3 nucleotides are TGTGCCAGCGGCACGAGCACAGATACGCAGTATTTT.

The genes are TRBV7-9 and TRBJ2-3; TRBD2 is a possible D gene (6 bases). This CDR3 region has 16 residues. CDR1 and CDR2 from the germline V gene are SEHNR and FQNEAQ (reference sequence). Trimming cost V 2 bases and J 6 bases, with 18 bases left between them. CDR3 amino acids: CASSLTRGSRADTQYF. The CDR3 DNA sequence: TGTGCCAGCAGCTTAACCCGGGGGAGTCGGGCGGATACGCAGTATTTT. The complete variable domain, with remaining parts taken from reference TRBV7-9 and TRBJ2-3, reads DTGVSQNPRHKITKRGQNVTFRCDPISEHNRLYWYRQTLGQGPEFLTYFQNEAQLEKSRLLSDRFSAERPKGSFSTLEIQRTEQGDSAMYLCASSLTRGSRADTQYFGPGTRLTVL.

This chain connects TRBV7-2 to TRBJ2-3; D possibly matches TRBD1 or TRBD2 (7 bases each). Trimming cost V 4 bases and J 6 bases, with 17 bases left between them. The germline V gene encodes CDR1 SGHTA and CDR2 FQGNSA. The CDR3 spans 15 residues. CDR3 region: CASSSPGGGPDTQYF. The CDR3 DNA reads as TGTGCCAGCAGCTCTCCAGGGGGGGGCCCGGATACGCAGTATTTT.

The genes are TRBV20-1 and TRBJ1-2, with D uncertain. V was pared by 0 bases and J by 3 bases, with 5 bases between. The CDR3 is 12 residues long. CDR1 is DFQATT, CDR2 SNEGSKA, per germline (reference sequence). CDR3 nucleotide sequence: TGCAGTGCTAGAGAACAGCACTATGGCTACACCTTC. It is translated as CSAREQHYGYTF.

V is TRBV7-2 and J is TRBJ1-2, with D uncertain. Looked up from germline, CDR1 is SGHTA and CDR2 is FQGNSA. V was pared by 4 bases and J by 0 bases, with 9 bases between. This CDR3 region has 14 residues. The CDR3 protein is CASSWSTANYGYTF. The CDR3 nucleotides are TGTGCCAGCAGCTGGAGTACCGCTAACTATGGCTACACCTTC.

This clonotype was counted a single time. The chain links TRBV7-2 to TRBJ1-2; D is ambiguous. CDR3 length equals 15 residues. Trimming stripped 7 bases from V and 0 bases from J, with 15 bases between. Germline V CDR1 and CDR2: SGHTA, FQGNSA. In nucleotides, the CDR3 is TGTGCCAGCACCAATCCAGGTTCCCCTAACTATGGCTACACCTTC. It specifies CASTNPGSPNYGYTF.

The V call is TRBV6-2 or TRBV6-3, the J call TRBJ2-7; D may correspond to TRBD1 or TRBD2 (5 bases each). In germline, CDR1 is MNHEY, CDR2 SVGEGT. The CDR3 totals 14 residues. The V and J ends lost 0 bases and 4 bases respectively, with 10 bases between them. The CDR3 sequence is CASSYSSGRYEQYF. Here the CDR3 DNA reads TGTGCCAGCAGTTACTCGTCGGGACGTTACGAGCAGTACTTC.

This rearrangement joins TRBV21-1 to TRBJ2-1; the D segment call TRBD2 is taken from the table without a DNA check. TRBV21-1 is shown as a pseudogene. The CDR3 extends over 16 amino acids. For the CDR3, the DNA is TGTGCCAGCAGCAAAGAGAGGGCAGATAATTCCAATGAGCAGTTCTTC. This gives the protein CASSKERADNSNEQFF.

The chain has TRBV5-1 and TRBJ2-1, with D possibly being TRBD2 (6 bases). The CDR3 is made up of 13 amino acids. V shed 4 bases and J shed 8 bases, with 13 bases lying between them. CDR1 is SGHRS, CDR2 YFSETQ, per germline. The CDR3 is CASSGEDPHEQFF. In nucleotides, the CDR3 is TGCGCCAGCAGCGGGGAGGATCCCCATGAGCAGTTCTTC. Full variable domain (remainder filled in from reference TRBV5-1 and TRBJ2-1): KAGVTQTPRYLIKTRGQQVTLSCSPISGHRSVSWYQQTPGQGLQFLFEYFSETQRNKGNFPGRFSGRQFSNSRSEMNVSTLELGDSALYLCASSGEDPHEQFFGPGTRLTVL.

The chain joins TRBV29-1 to TRBJ1-3; possible D gene TRBD1, 6 bases. The V and J ends lost 2 bases and 1 base respectively, with 15 bases between them. Germline V lookup: CDR1 SQVTM, CDR2 ANQGSEA. The CDR3 contains 16 residues. This chain's CDR3 is CSVEYQGILSGNTIYF. The CDR3 DNA is TGCAGCGTTGAATATCAGGGGATCCTGTCTGGAAACACCATATATTTT.

This clonotype has just one count. The chain is built from TRBV5-1 and TRBJ2-7; D is perhaps TRBD2 (6 bases). CDR1 and CDR2 (germline): SGHRS, YFSETQ. Trimming took 4 bases from V and 5 from J, leaving 16 bases between them. The CDR3 spans 14 residues. The CDR3 DNA sequence: TGCGCCAGCAGCGATCTCCGGGGGTTGGACGAGCAGTACTTC. The encoded protein is CASSDLRGLDEQYF.

This rearrangement joins TRBV21-1 to TRBJ1-5; TRBD1 was called by the table and not checked on the DNA. TRBV21-1 is described as a pseudogene. The CDR3 has 15 amino acids. The chain's CDR3 is CASSGREKCNQPQHF. CDR3 in DNA: TGTGCCAGCAGCGGCAGGGAAAAGTGCAATCAGCCCCAGCATTTT.

This clonotype was found once. The rearrangement joins TRBV5-1 to TRBJ1-2; D not certain. V shed 4 bases and J shed 8 bases, with 12 bases lying between them. This CDR3 has 12 amino acids. Germline V gene lookup returns CDR1 SGHRS and CDR2 YFSETQ. The CDR3: CASSRGIGGYTF. CDR3 nucleotide sequence: TGCGCCAGCAGCCGAGGTATAGGGGGCTACACCTTC.

V usage is TRBV4-1 and J usage is TRBJ1-2, with D perhaps TRBD1 (5 bases). This CDR3 contains 15 residues. Germline values: CDR1 MGHRA, CDR2 YSYEKL. Trimming removed 3 bases at V and 0 bases at J, with 11 bases between. The CDR3 loop reads CASSQNRQTNYGYTF. CDR3 DNA: TGCGCCAGCAGCCAGAATCGACAGACTAACTATGGCTACACCTTC.